This T cell receptor (beta chain) was sequenced for a study of T cell clones after liver transplantation. Study summary: Three of the eight recipients were HCV-positive; the rest had non-autoimmune, non-viral transplant indications. Samples came pre-transplant, pre-randomization before withdrawal, and post-randomization after withdrawal ended. Study findings and constraints: A significant post-transplant drop in circulating graft-donor-reactive CD4 TCRbeta sequences occurred in most of the 8 subjects. Migration into the graft, not deletion, may explain lost graft donor-reactive T cells.

This clone is labeled medium-sized. Its specificity is not known. Data came from immunoSEQ multiplex PCR; TCRdb stores just in-frame clones and leaves some out. The data contain more than 20,000 clones, about 77% of them singletons. The sequences come from CD8+ T cells from blood, collected 54 months after liver transplant. The receptor's source is a human patient who received a liver transplant. Some T cells may trace back to the graft donor.

In DNA form, the CDR3 reads TGTGCCTGGACCTGGGATGGTAGCTCCTATAATTCACCCCTCCACTTT. Translation: CAWTWDGSSYNSPLHF. The chain has TRBV30 and TRBJ1-6; D gene uncertain. Trimming removed 4 bases from V and 0 bases from J, with 13 bases in between. The CDR3 totals 16 residues. Per the germline V gene, CDR1 is GTSNPN and CDR2 is SVGIG (reference sequence).